This TCR beta chain was captured by sequencing in a study of T cell responses to AZD1222 COVID-19 vaccine (dated by TCRdb to the early 2020s). With regard to the full study: TCR sequencing was performed for 230 to 250 trial participants, of whom approximately 200 were given two doses of AZD1222 and approximately 26 were given two doses of MenACWY control vaccine. Enrollment into the trials was organized by age into subgroups of 18-55, 56-69 and 70-plus years, and those subgroups contained around 150, 28 and 57 TCR-sequenced participants, respectively. General findings and caveats noted by the study authors: Reportedly, almost half of the unique spike-specific TCRs recognized epitopes lying outside the regions that are mutated in the B.1.351 and B.1.1.7 variants. Only five to seven AZD1222 recipients were SARS-CoV-2 seropositive at baseline, limiting conclusions about previously exposed vaccinees. The 56-69-year group was small, and its depth increase did not reach significance, likely because of low power. Participants were mostly white British, with more females than males. The authors suggested clonal diversity may have been underestimated. Because no day 14 peak-response samples were available, repertoires were characterized only after the peak T cell response. A significant rise in spike-specific TCR breadth and depth was observed after two AZD1222 doses relative to day 0 and relative to MenACWY recipients. The whole spike protein was spanned by vaccine-associated CD4 TCRs, and dominant responses were seen in regions 160-218 and 743-854.

What this sample's time point label stands for: about 28 days (+/-7) after the second vaccine dose. Because spike-specific TCR depth and breadth did not differ between the two schedules, AZD1222 recipients who got a second dose at roughly 4 weeks were pooled with those who got a second dose at roughly 12 weeks. Samples from vaccinated people were obtained from the UK trials COV001 and COV002, which included a single-blind randomized controlled phase 2/3 trial of AZD1222 (ChAdOx1 nCoV-19) in healthy adults. For TCRbeta chain sequencing, PBMC samples from trial participants were taken at day 0 and at day 28 after the second dose. For this clone: What antigen it recognizes has not been identified. No per-base quality is available; no much larger clone lies one base away.

The CDR3 regions of human TCRbeta chains were analyzed by immunosequencing. In the original analysis: Repertoire TCRs were matched against a reference library of SARS-CoV-2-specific TCRs generated with the MIRA antigen-specificity platform. Breadth was defined as the fraction of unique TCRs that were SARS-CoV-2-associated, and depth was defined as the fraction of total T cells that were SARS-CoV-2-associated. Each spike-specific TCR was assigned to its reactive spike region and to a CD4 or CD8 class using the MIRA data. Log10-transformed breadth and depth values were compared by one-way ANOVA with Sidak's multiple comparisons tests. TCRdb carries this immuneACCESS record with in-frame sequences only. Its versions omit some clonotypes, under half of them owing to an unresolved V gene in the studies checked, with the rest unexplained. For V, J and clone size, that table is used; D and trimming come from the DNA. This sample gives almost 95,000 clones in total; about 85% of them show up just once. Roughly 4.5% of the sample is held by the ten biggest clonotypes.

V is cut by 7 bases and J by 6 bases, and the space between the germline ends is 16 bases. The germline V gene gives CDR1 as MDHEN and CDR2 as SYDVKM. The CDR3 runs 13 amino acids, cysteine and phenylalanine included. The kept DNA is CDR3 alone, 39 bases in frame from the first base. The rearranged segments are TRBV28 and TRBJ2-7, with the D gene not confidently named. This clonotype was obtained from an adult who received the AZD1222 COVID-19 vaccine. Here the sequenced sample was peripheral blood, taken 28 days after the second AZD1222 dose. The DNA reads TGTGCCAGCACCTCCGGTTCTTCTCCCGAGCAGTACTTC. This translates into CASTSGSSPEQYF.